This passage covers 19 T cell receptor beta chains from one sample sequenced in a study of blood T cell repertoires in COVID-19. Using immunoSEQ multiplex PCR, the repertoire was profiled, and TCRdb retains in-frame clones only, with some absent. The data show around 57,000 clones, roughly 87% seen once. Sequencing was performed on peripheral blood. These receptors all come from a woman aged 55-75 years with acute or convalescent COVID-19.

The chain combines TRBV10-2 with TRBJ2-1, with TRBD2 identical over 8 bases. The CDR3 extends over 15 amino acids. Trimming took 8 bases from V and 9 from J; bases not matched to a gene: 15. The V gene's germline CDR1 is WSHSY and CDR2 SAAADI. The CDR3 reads CASCNGGASSSEQFF. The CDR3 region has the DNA TGCGCCAGCTGCAACGGGGGGGCGTCTTCAAGTGAGCAGTTCTTC.

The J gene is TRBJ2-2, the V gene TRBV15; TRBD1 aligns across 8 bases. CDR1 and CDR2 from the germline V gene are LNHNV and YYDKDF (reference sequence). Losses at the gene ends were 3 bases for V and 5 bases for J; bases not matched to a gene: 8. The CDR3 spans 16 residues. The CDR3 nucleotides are TGTGCCACCAGCAGTGTGTGGGACAGGCCAACCGGGGAGCTGTTTTTT. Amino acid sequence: CATSSVWDRPTGELFF.

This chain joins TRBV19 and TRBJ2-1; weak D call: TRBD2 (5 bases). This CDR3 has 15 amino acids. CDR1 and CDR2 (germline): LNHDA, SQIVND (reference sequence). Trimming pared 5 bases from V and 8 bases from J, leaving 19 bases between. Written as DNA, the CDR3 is TGTGCCAGTAGTCCCACGGGGTTAGTGAGGGATGAGCAGTTCTTC. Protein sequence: CASSPTGLVRDEQFF.

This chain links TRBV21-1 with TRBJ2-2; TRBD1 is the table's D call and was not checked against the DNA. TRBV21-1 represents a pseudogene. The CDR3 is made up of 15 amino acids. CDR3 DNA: TGTGCCAGAGATCCGGGGCAGGGGGCGATCGGGGAGCTGTTTTTT. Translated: CARDPGQGAIGELFF.

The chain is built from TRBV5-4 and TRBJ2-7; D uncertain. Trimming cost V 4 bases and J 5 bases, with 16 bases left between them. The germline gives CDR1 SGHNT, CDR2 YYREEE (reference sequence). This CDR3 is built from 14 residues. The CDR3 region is CASSPSLRVHEQYF. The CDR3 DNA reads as TGTGCCAGCAGCCCCTCCCTGAGAGTCCACGAGCAGTACTTC.

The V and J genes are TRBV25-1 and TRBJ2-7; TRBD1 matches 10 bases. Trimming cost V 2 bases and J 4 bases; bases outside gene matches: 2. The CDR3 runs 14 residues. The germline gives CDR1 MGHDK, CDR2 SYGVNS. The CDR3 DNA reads TGTGCCAGCAGTGAAGAGGACAGGGGGTACGAGCAGTACTTC. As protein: CASSEEDRGYEQYF.

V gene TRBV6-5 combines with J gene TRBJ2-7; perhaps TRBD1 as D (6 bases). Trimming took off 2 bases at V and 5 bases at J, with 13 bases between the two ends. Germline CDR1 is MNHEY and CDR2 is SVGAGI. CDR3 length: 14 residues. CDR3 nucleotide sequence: TGTGCCAGCAGTTACAAGGGGGAATCCCACGAGCAGTACTTC. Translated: CASSYKGESHEQYF.

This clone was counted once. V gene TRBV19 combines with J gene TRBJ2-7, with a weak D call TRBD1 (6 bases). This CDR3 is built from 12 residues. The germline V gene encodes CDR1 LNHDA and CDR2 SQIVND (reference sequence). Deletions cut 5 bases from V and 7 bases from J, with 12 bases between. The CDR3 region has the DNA TGTGCCAGTAGTGTCCCACAGGGAGAGCAGTACTTC. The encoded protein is CASSVPQGEQYF.

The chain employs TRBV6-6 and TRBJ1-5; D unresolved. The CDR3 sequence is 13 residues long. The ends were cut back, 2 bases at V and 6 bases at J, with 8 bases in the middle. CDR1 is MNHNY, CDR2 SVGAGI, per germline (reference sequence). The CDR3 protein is CASSYLGVQPQHF. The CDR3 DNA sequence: TGTGCCAGCAGTTACCTAGGAGTTCAGCCCCAGCATTTT.

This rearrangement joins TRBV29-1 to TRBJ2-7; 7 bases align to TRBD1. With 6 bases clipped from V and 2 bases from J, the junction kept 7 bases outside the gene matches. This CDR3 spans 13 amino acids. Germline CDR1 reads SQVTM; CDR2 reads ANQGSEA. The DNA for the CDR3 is TGCAGCGTAGAATCCACAGGGGCCTACGAGCAGTACTTC. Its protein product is CSVESTGAYEQYF.

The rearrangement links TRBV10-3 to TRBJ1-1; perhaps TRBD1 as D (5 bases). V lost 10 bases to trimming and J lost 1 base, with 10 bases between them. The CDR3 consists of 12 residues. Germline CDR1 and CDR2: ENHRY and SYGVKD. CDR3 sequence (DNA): TGTGCCACTAAGACAGCGAACACTGAAGCTTTCTTT. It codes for CATKTANTEAFF.

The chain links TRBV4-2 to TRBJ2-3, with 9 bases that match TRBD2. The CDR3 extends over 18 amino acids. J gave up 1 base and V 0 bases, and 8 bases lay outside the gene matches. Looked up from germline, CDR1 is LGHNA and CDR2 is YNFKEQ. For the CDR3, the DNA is TGTGCCAGCAGCCAAGAGACCGGCGGGGGGGCAGGCACAGATACGCAGTATTTT. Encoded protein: CASSQETGGGAGTDTQYF.

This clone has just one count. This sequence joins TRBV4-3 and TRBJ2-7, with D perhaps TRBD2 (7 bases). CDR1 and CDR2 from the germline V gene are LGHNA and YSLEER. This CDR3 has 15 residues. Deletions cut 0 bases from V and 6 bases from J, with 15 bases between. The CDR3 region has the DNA TGCGCCAGCAGCCAAGATAGGCGGGGGCTAGGCGAGCAGTACTTC. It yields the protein CASSQDRRGLGEQYF.

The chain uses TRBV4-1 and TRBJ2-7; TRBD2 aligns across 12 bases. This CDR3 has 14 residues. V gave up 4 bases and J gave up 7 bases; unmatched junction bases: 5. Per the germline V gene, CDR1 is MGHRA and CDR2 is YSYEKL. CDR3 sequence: CASSPSGGAREQYF. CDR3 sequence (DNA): TGCGCCAGCAGCCCTAGCGGGGGGGCACGGGAGCAGTACTTC.

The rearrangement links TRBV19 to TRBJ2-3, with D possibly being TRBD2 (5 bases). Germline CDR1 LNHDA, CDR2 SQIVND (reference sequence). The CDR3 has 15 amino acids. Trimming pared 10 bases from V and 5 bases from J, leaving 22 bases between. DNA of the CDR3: TGTGCCACAACCCGAGTTCTGCGGGCAAAAGATACGCAGTATTTT. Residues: CATTRVLRAKDTQYF.

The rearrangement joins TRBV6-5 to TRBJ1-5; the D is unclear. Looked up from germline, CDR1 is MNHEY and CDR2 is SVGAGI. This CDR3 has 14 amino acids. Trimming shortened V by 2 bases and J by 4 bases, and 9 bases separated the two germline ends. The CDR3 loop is CASSYAGRNQPQHF. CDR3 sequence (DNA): TGTGCCAGCAGTTACGCAGGAAGGAATCAGCCCCAGCATTTT.

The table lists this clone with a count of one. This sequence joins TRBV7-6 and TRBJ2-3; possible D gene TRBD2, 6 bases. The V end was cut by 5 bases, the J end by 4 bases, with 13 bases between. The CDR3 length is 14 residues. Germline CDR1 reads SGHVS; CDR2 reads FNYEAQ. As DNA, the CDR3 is TGTGCCAGCAGCCGGGACTCTACCCCAGATACGCAGTATTTT. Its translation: CASSRDSTPDTQYF. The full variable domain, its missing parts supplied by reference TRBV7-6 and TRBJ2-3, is GAGVSQSPRYKVTKRGQDVALRCDPISGHVSLYWYRQALGQGPEFLTYFNYEAQQDKSGLPNDRFSAERPEGSISTLTIQRTEQRDSAMYRCASSRDSTPDTQYFGPGTRLTVL.

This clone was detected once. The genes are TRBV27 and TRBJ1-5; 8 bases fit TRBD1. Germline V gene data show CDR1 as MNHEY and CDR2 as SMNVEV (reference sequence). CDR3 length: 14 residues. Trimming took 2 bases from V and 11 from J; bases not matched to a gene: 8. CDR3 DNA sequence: TGTGCCAGCAGTTTAGGGCAGGGGGCTATGACCCAGCATTTT. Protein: CASSLGQGAMTQHF.

The chain's CDR3 is CASSPLSGSDEQYF. The CDR3 bases are TGTGCCAGCTCACCGCTTTCAGGGTCGGACGAGCAGTACTTC. This chain links TRBV18 with TRBJ2-7; TRBD1 is a possible D gene (5 bases). CDR3 size: 14 residues. V was cut by 3 bases and J by 5 bases, with 14 bases left in between. Germline V CDR1 and CDR2: KGHSH, LQKENI. Full variable domain (remainder filled in from reference TRBV18 and TRBJ2-7): NAGVMQNPRHLVRRRGQEARLRCSPMKGHSHVYWYRQLPEEGLKFMVYLQKENIIDESGMPKERFSAEFPKEGPSILRIQQVVRGDSAAYFCASSPLSGSDEQYFGPGTRLTVT.